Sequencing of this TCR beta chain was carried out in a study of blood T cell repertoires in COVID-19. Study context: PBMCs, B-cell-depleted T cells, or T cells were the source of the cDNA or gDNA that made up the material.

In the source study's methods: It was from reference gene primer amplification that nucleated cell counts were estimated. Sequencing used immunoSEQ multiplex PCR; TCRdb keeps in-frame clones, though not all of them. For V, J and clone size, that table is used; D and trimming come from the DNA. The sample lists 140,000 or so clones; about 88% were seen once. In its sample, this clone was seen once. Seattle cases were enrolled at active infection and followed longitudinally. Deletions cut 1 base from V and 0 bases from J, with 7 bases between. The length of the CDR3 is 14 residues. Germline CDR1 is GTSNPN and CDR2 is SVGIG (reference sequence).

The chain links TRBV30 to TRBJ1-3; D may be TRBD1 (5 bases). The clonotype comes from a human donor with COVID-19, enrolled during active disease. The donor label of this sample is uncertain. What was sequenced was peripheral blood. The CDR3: CAWSDRISGNTIYF. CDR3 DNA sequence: TGTGCCTGGAGTGACAGGATCTCTGGAAACACCATATATTTT.